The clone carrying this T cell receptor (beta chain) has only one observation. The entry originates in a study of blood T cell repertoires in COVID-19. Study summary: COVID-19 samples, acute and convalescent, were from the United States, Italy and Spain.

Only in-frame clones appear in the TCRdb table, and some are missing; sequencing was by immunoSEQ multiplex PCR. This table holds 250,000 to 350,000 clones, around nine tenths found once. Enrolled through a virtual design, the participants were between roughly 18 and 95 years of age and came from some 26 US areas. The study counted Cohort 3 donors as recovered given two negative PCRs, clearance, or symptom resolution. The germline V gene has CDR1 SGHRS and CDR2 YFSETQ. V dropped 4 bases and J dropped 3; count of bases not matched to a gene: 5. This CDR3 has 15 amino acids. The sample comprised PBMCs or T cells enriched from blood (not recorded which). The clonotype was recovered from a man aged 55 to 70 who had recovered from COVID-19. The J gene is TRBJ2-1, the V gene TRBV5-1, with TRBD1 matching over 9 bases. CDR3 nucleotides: TGCGCCAGCAGCCAACAGGGGGCTGACTACAATGAGCAGTTCTTC. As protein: CASSQQGADYNEQFF.